This TCR beta chain was found in a study of T cell changes during pregnancy in multiple sclerosis. The repertoire was sequenced with immunoSEQ multiplex PCR; TCRdb's copy has only in-frame clones and lacks some. Of under 70,000 clones in the sample, about 90% were seen once. This receptor was identified in a female donor with multiple sclerosis, enrolled in a pregnancy study. Here the sequenced sample was CD4+ T cells from peripheral blood mononuclear cells, taken after pregnancy.

DNA for the CDR3: TGTGCCAGCAGACCAGGGGCAGTCTACGAGCAGTACTTC. Its protein product is CASRPGAVYEQYF. This chain connects TRBV2 to TRBJ2-7, with a possible D match to TRBD1 (6 bases). The V gene lost 6 bases and the J gene lost 3 bases, with 12 bases spanning the gap. The CDR3 contains 13 residues. Germline values: CDR1 SNHLY, CDR2 FYNNEI.